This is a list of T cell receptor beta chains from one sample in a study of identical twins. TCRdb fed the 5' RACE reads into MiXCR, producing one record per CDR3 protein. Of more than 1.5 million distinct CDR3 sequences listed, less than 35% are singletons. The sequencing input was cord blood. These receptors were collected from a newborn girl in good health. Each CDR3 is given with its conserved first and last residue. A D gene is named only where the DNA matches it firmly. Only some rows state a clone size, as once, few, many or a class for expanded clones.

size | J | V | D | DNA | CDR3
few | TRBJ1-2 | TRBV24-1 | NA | TGTGCCACCAGTGATCCCCGGGACGGGAACCCAGTTAGCTATGGCTACACCTTC | CATSDPRDGNPVSYGYTF
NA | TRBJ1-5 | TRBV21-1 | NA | TGTGCCAGCAGCAAAGAGGTCGACAGGGACGGCCAACCCCAGCATTTT | CASSKEVDRDGQPQHF
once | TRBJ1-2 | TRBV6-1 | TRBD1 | TGTGCCATACGACAGGGCCCCTATGGCTACACCTTC | CAIRQGPYGYTF
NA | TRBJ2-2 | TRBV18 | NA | TGTGCCAGCTCACCATACCAGGGCGCCAACACCGGGGAGCTGTTTTTT | CASSPYQGANTGELFF
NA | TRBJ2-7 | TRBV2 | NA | TGTGCCAGCAGGTCCAACGCCTACGAGCAGTACTTC | CASRSNAYEQYF
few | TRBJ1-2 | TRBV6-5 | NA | TGTGCCAGCAGTTACTCGGGAGACAACTTCTATGGCTACACCTTC | CASSYSGDNFYGYTF
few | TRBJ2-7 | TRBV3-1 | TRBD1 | TGTGCCAGCAGCCAAGATGGACAGGGGGCAAGCGAGCAGTACTTC | CASSQDGQGASEQYF
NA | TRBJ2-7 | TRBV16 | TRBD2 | TGTGCCAGCAGCCAATTCGGCGGGGGAACCTCCTACGAGCAGTACTTC | CASSQFGGGTSYEQYF
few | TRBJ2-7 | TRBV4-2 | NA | TGTGCCAGCAGCCAAGAAAAGCTAGGGTACGAGCAGTACTTC | CASSQEKLGYEQYF
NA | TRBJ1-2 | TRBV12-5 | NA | TGTGCTAGTGGTTTGGAAAACTATGGCTACACCTTC | CASGLENYGYTF
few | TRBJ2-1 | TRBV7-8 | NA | TGTGCCAGCAGCTTAACCGCTTATTATCTAGTGAACAATGAGCAGTTCTTC | CASSLTAYYLVNNEQFF
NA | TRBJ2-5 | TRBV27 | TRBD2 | TGTGCCAGCAGTTTATCGAGGCTAGCGGGAGTTTGGGACAATGAGCAGTACTTC | CASSLSRLAGVWDNEQYF
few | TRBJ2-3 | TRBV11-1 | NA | TGTGCCAGCAGCTTATCGGACCCCATCACAGATACGCAGTATTTT | CASSLSDPITDTQYF
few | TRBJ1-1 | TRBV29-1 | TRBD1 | TGCAGCGCCATACAAGGACAGGGGTTAAACACTGAAGCTTTCTTT | CSAIQGQGLNTEAFF
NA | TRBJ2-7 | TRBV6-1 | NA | TGTGCCAGCAGTGAAGTCCTCACCTACGAGCAGTACTTC | CASSEVLTYEQYF
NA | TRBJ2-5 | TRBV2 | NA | TGTGCCAGCAGTGAAGCTCTTGGGCGGACCCAGTACTTC | CASSEALGRTQYF
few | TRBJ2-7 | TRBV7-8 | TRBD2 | TGTGCCAGCAGCGCCGGGACTAGCGGGGTCTCCTACGAGCAGTACTTC | CASSAGTSGVSYEQYF
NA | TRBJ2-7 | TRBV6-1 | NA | TGTGCCAAAAAGGACAGCTACGAGCAGTACTTC | CAKKDSYEQYF
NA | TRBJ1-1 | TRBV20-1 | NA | TGCAGTGCCAACCCCAGGGCATCGAACACTGAAGCTTTCTTT | CSANPRASNTEAFF
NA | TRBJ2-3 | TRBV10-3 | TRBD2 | TGTGCCATCGGAGCAGGGGCTAGCGGGGAAGGACCAGATACGCAGTATTTT | CAIGAGASGEGPDTQYF
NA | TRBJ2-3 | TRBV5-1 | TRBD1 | TGCGCCAGCAGCTTGGTTACAGGGGGCGAGGATACGCAGTATTTT | CASSLVTGGEDTQYF
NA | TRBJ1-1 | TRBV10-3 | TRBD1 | TGTGCCATCTCCGGGACAGGGGGCCCAACTGAAGCTTTCTTT | CAISGTGGPTEAFF
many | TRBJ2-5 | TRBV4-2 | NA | TGTGCCAGCAGCCAAGGGGTTAGCGGAGAGACCCAGTACTTC | CASSQGVSGETQYF
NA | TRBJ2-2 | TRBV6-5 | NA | TGTGCCAGCAGTACTACGACCGGGGAGCTGTTTTTT | CASSTTTGELFF
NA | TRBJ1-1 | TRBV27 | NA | TGTGCCAGCAGTTACCATAAGAACACTGAAGCTTTCTTT | CASSYHKNTEAFF
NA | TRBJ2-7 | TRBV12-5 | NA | TGTGCTAGTGGTTTGGTACGATCCATTCCGGACTCCCACAATGAGCAGTACTTC | CASGLVRSIPDSHNEQYF
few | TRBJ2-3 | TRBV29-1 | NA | TGCAGCGTTGAGCCGCGGCTCACAGATACGCAGTATTTT | CSVEPRLTDTQYF
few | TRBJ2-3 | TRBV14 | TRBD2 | TGTGCCAGCAGCCTACTTCGGGGGGGCGGCACAGATACGCAGTATTTT | CASSLLRGGGTDTQYF
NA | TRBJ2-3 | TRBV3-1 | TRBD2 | TGTGCCAGCAGCCGCTTAGCGGGGGGGCTCTCAGATACGCAGTATTTT | CASSRLAGGLSDTQYF
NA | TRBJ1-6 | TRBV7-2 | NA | TGTGCCAGCAGCTTAGCGCTAAATGGGGGTGGGAATTCACCCCTCCACTTT | CASSLALNGGGNSPLHF
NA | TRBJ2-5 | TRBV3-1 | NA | TGTGCCAGCAGCCAAGATCAAAGACAGCAAGAGACCCAGTACTTC | CASSQDQRQQETQYF
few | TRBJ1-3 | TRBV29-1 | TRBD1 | TGCAGCGCAAAGGACAGGACCTCTGGAAACACCATATATTTT | CSAKDRTSGNTIYF
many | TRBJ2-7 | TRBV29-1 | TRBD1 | TGCAGCGCCACGGACAGGGGAATCTACGAGCAGTACTTC | CSATDRGIYEQYF
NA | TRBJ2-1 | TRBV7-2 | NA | TGTGCCAGCAGCTTAGCCCTAGGGTATGAGCAGTTCTTC | CASSLALGYEQFF
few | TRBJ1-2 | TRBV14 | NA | TGTGCCAGCAGCCCCTTAGGGGGGGCGCGGTATGGCTACACCTTC | CASSPLGGARYGYTF
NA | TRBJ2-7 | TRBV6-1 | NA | TGTGCCAGCACATACCAGGTTTACGAGCAGTACTTC | CASTYQVYEQYF
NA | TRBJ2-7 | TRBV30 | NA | TGTGCCTGGAGTCGAGGAGCCAAAAACGTTCAGTACTTC | CAWSRGAKNVQYF
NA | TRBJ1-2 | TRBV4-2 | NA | TGTGCCAGCAGCCATCTGAGCAGGGCTAACTATAGCTACACCTTC | CASSHLSRANYSYTF
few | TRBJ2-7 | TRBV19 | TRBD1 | TGTGCCAGTAACGACAGGGGCGGGAAGAACGAGCAGTACTTC | CASNDRGGKNEQYF
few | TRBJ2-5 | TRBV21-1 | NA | TGTGCCAGCAGCAATGGGAAACCCCAAGAGACCCAGTACTTC | CASSNGKPQETQYF
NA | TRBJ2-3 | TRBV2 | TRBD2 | TGTGCCAGCAGTGTAGCGGGGGTTGGTGCGGATACGCAGTATTTT | CASSVAGVGADTQYF
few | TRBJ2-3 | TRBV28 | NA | TGTGCCAGCAGTTTTATAATCGGCGGAACAGATACGCAGTATTTT | CASSFIIGGTDTQYF
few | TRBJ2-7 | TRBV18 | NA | TGTGCCAGCTCACCCATAGCCCACGAGCAGTACTTC | CASSPIAHEQYF
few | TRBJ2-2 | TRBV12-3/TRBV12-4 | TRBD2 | TGTGCCAGCAGTGAAGCGGGGGGGTTCGGGGAGCTGTTTTTT | CASSEAGGFGELFF